This TCR beta chain was sequenced for a study of Ad26.COV2.S vaccination and SARS-CoV-2 variants. General study points: After vaccination, reports described spike-specific CD8+ and CD4+ T cell responses as showing substantial breadth. Quantification of TCR breadth and depth may have yielded underestimates of total T cell responses.

The data were produced by immunoSEQ multiplex PCR, yet TCRdb's version contains in-frame clones alone and is incomplete. The table lists about 460,000 clones, about 88% of them singletons. Worth noting for this clone: Antigen: not known.

Documented treatment: around 19 received Ad26.COV2.S at low or high dose, single or two shots; roughly 5 received placebo; per-sample allocation not given. After the first vaccine or placebo injection, samples were drawn on day 63. The CDR3 has 14 amino acids. Germline-derived CDR1 and CDR2 are WNHNN and SYGVQD (reference sequence). The V gene lost 6 bases and the J gene lost 2 bases, with 10 bases spanning the gap. Sequencing used peripheral blood, obtained in a trial of Ad26.COV2.S vaccine versus placebo. This TCR came from a person aged 18 to 65 who received the Ad26.COV2.S COVID-19 vaccine or a placebo. The chain links TRBV10-1 to TRBJ2-2, with a tentative D call TRBD2 (6 bases). CDR3 DNA: TGCGCCAGCAGCAGGACTAAAAACACCGGGGAGCTGTTTTTT. Translated: CASSRTKNTGELFF.